This T cell receptor (beta chain) was obtained from a study of blood T cell repertoires in COVID-19. This clone was counted once. Sequenced by immunoSEQ multiplex PCR; TCRdb stores in-frame clones only, minus some. The sample has 220,000 or so clones, 70% to 85% seen once. This CDR3 comprises 12 residues. J was trimmed by 7 bases and V by 4 bases; bases with no gene match: 6. Per germline, CDR1 SQVTM and CDR2 ANQGSEA. The rearrangement links TRBV29-1 to TRBJ1-2, with 7 bases lining up with TRBD1. The source is a woman aged 40 to 50 with acute COVID-19. Sequencing was carried out using PBMCs or T cells enriched from blood (not recorded which). The CDR3 protein is CSVGDREGGYTF. In DNA, the CDR3 is TGCAGCGTTGGAGACAGGGAGGGTGGCTACACCTTC.